The clone carrying this T cell receptor (beta chain) was detected only once. What it recognizes is unknown. The data stem from a study of cytomegalovirus exposure and HLA in healthy donors. Overall study findings and caveats: The authors listed 150 to 200 TCR beta chains as cytomegalovirus-associated. Cytomegalovirus status was reportedly diagnosed by the classifier with high sensitivity and specificity.

The CDR3 spans 13 residues. From germline, CDR1 is LNHDA and CDR2 SQIVND (reference sequence). V lost 3 bases, J lost 8 bases, and 11 bases lay in between. Method: immunoSEQ multiplex PCR; TCRdb's copy keeps in-frame clones and lacks some. Of 200,000 to 300,000 clones listed, 90% are singletons. The TCR was taken from a woman aged 30 to 39 in good health and CMV-seronegative. The sample was PBMCs. V gene TRBV19 combines with J gene TRBJ2-1; D is unclear. This chain's CDR3 is CASSIILRDEQFF. DNA of the CDR3: TGTGCCAGTAGTATCATACTCCGGGATGAGCAGTTCTTC.